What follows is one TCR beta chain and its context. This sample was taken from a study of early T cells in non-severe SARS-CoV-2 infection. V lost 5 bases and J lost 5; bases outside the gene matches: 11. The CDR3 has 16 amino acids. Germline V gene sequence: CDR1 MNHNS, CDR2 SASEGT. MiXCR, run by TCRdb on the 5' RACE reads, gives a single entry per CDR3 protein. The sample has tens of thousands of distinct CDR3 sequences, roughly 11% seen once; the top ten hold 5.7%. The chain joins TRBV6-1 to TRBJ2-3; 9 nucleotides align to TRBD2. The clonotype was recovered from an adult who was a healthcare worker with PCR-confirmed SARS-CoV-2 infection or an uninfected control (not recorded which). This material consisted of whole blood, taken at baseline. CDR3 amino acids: CASSMLAGPAGDTQYF. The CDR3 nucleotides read TGTGCCAGCAGTATGCTAGCGGGGCCCGCAGGAGATACGCAGTATTTT.